This T cell receptor (beta chain) was recorded in a study of human T cells and chemical hapten exposure. Overall study context: Patches with 0.01% DPC went on the upper back, and the tests were read at 6 days.

Whole-study findings and limits: Expanded TCRs made up significantly more big CDR3 similarity clusters than controls did.

TCRdb re-called the RACE reads through MiXCR, storing one row per CDR3 protein. The repertoire holds more than 100,000 distinct CDR3 sequences, around 10% seen once, with 2% to 2.5% in the top ten. Time point described: patch test 3, about 24 weeks after DPC sensitization. Treatment noted: therapeutic diphenylcyclopropenone sensitization with weekly scalp DPC. Non-pregnant alopecia patients aged 18 to 70, suitable for DPC therapy. CDR1 LGHNA and CDR2 YNFKEQ come from the germline V gene. V shed 0 bases and J 4 bases; nucleotides not matched to a gene: 10. The CDR3 runs to 18 residues. This clonotype was seen more than once but under ten times. Its antigen is not known.

The specimen comprised whole blood, sampled in connection with sensitization to the hapten diphenylcyclopropenone (DPC). This TCR derives from a woman between 50 and 59 years old with alopecia areata. Some clones in this sample may be carry-over from other donors' samples. The chain has TRBV4-2 and TRBJ2-3; 10 bases are a match to TRBD2. CDR3 coding DNA: TGTGCCAGCAGCCAAGATTTGGCGGCTAGCGGGAGTGCAGATACGCAGTATTTT. The encoded protein is CASSQDLAASGSADTQYF.